This TCR beta chain appears in the sequencing data of a study of T cells after yellow fever vaccination. Study conclusions and caveats: Bulk-population clonotypes that are abundant could appear as contaminants in FACS-sorted repertoires. Subsequent to the booster, the majority of primary-vaccination clones reappeared (less than 97% CD4, roughly 90% CD8).

In regard to this clonotype: What it recognizes is unknown.

Germline V gene data show CDR1 as SGHTA and CDR2 as FQGNSA. This CDR3 contains 14 residues. V was clipped by 3 bases and J by 9 bases, with 14 bases between them. Researchers made TCR cDNA using 5'RACE template switching, and this step added a universal primer site and UMIs. TCRdb re-derived calls from the 5' RACE reads in MiXCR, one entry per CDR3 protein. The data contain around 550,000 distinct CDR3 sequences, 15% to 20% of them singletons. This sample comprised PBMCs, obtained 15 days after the yellow fever booster vaccination. The clonotype was recovered from a man in his thirties or forties who received the YFV17D yellow fever vaccine. V is TRBV7-2 and J is TRBJ1-4; tentatively, D is TRBD1 (6 bases). This CDR3 reads CASSLSQGSKKLFF. The CDR3 DNA reads TGTGCCAGCAGCTTGTCTCAGGGGAGTAAAAAACTGTTTTTT.